Only one count was recorded for the clone carrying this T cell receptor beta chain. Its antigen remains unknown. The V gene end was trimmed by 4 bases and the J gene end by 0 bases; junction bases not matched to a gene: 7. The CDR3 is made up of 17 amino acids. Samples were taken several times over chemoradiotherapy. This specimen belongs to a study of chemoradiotherapy in HPV16-positive cancers. Study context: Candidate HPV-specific T-cell clones and common TCR motifs came from functional assays in a couple of HPV16-positive patients.

Here immunoSEQ multiplex PCR was the method, and the copy in TCRdb shows in-frame clones only, minus some. The sample gives approximately 20,000 clones, roughly 86% of which show up once; approximately 5% is in the top ten. Notes on the study in general: Candidate HPV-specific clones and E7-related TCR motifs grew in tumor during treatment.

The origin of this receptor is a human donor with HPV-associated anogenital cancer. The J gene is TRBJ2-6, the V gene TRBV5-3; 7 bases are shared with TRBD1. TRBV5-3 is reported as an ORF; its role is uncertain. The sequencing used blood, collected from a patient who underwent chemoradiotherapy. CDR3 sequence: CARSNPDRRSGANVLTF. For the CDR3, the DNA is TGTGCCAGAAGCAACCCGGACAGGCGCTCTGGGGCCAACGTCCTGACTTTC.